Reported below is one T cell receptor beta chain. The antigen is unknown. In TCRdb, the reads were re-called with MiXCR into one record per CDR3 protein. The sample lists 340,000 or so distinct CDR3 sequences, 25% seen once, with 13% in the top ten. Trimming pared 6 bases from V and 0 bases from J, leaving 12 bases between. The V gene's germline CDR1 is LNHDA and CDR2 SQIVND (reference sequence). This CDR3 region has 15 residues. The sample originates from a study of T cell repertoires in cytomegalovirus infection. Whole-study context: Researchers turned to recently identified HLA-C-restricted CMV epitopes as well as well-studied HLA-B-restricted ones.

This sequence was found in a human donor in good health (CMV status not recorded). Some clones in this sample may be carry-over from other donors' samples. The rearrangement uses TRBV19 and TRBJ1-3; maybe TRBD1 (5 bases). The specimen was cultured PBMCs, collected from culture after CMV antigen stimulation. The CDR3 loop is CASRTQANSGNTIYF. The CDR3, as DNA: TGTGCCAGTAGAACACAGGCCAACTCTGGAAACACCATATATTTT.